This T cell receptor (beta chain) was recovered during a study of T cell repertoires in cytomegalovirus infection. Study-level points and caveats: Dominating the ex vivo response were TCR beta clonotypes that were CMV-specific and HLA-C-restricted.

The V and J ends lost 5 bases and 1 base respectively, with 17 bases between them. The CDR3 has 16 residues. Germline CDR1 and CDR2: SEHNR and FQNEAQ (reference sequence). Worth noting for this clonotype: The antigen remains unidentified.

TCRdb independently ran MiXCR on the reads; one entry per CDR3 protein. This sample has roughly 200,000 distinct CDR3 sequences; around two fifths occur once, and the top ten carry about 60%. The sequences come from CD8+ T cells from cultured PBMCs, collected from culture after CMV antigen stimulation. The sequence was collected from a human donor in good health (CMV status not recorded). Some clones in this sample may be carry-over from other donors' samples. The gene calls are TRBV7-9 and TRBJ2-5; D unclear. CDR3 sequence reads: CASSPPHGEVQETQYF. The CDR3, as DNA: TGTGCCAGCAGCCCCCCCCACGGCGAGGTCCAAGAGACCCAGTACTTC. Full variable domain (rest looked up from reference TRBV7-9 and TRBJ2-5): DTGVSQNPRHKITKRGQNVTFRCDPISEHNRLYWYRQTLGQGPEFLTYFQNEAQLEKSRLLSDRFSAERPKGSFSTLEIQRTEQGDSAMYLCASSPPHGEVQETQYFGPGTRLLVL.